The next 32 T cell receptor beta chains were all read from a single sample in a study of identical twins. TCRdb re-analysed the 5' RACE reads in MiXCR, keeping a single row per CDR3 protein. The repertoire holds more than 650,000 distinct CDR3 sequences, with roughly 6% as singletons. Sequenced sample: naive T cells sorted from blood. The receptors come from a young man in good health.

This clonotype was recorded many times. V gene TRBV24-1 combines with J gene TRBJ2-3; a possible D gene is TRBD2 (6 bases). Germline V gene data show CDR1 as KGHDR and CDR2 as SFDVKD. Deletions cut 4 bases from V and 3 bases from J, with 19 bases between. The CDR3 is 17 amino acids. The CDR3 is CATSDIDRGGKTDTQYF. For the CDR3, the DNA is TGTGCCACCAGTGACATTGACCGAGGCGGGAAGACAGATACGCAGTATTTT.

This chain uses TRBV12-3 or TRBV12-4 with TRBJ1-1, with a possible D match to TRBD1 (5 bases). The V and J ends lost 5 bases and 7 bases respectively, with 17 bases between them. The CDR3 has 14 amino acids. Written as DNA, the CDR3 is TGTGCCAGCAGTCTCTCCGGGACTGGGGTTGAAGCTTTCTTT. Its protein product is CASSLSGTGVEAFF.

The V call is TRBV19, the J call TRBJ2-3; D uncertain. The CDR3 sequence is 12 residues long. The germline V gene encodes CDR1 LNHDA and CDR2 SQIVND (reference sequence). V gave up 7 bases and J gave up 4 bases, with 9 bases separating them. The CDR3 nucleotides read TGTGCCAGTAAGGCTGGCTCAGATACGCAGTATTTT. It codes for CASKAGSDTQYF.

This clonotype was picked up many times. The gene calls are TRBV20-1 and TRBJ2-1; D perhaps matches TRBD2 (7 bases). V was clipped by 3 bases and J by 4 bases, with 13 bases between them. Germline assignment: CDR1 DFQATT and CDR2 SNEGSKA (reference sequence). The CDR3 spans 14 residues. The CDR3 loop is CSASSGGDYNEQFF. CDR3 in DNA: TGCAGTGCTAGTTCGGGGGGCGATTACAATGAGCAGTTCTTC.

This clonotype has only a few counts. This chain links TRBV27 with TRBJ2-3; the D gene is possibly TRBD2 (5 bases). Looked up from germline, CDR1 is MNHEY and CDR2 is SMNVEV (reference sequence). V lost 1 base, J lost 1 base, and 12 bases lay in between. This CDR3 region has 16 residues. The CDR3 loop is CASSLYKRGRTDTQYF. Here the CDR3 DNA reads TGTGCCAGCAGTTTATATAAAAGAGGGCGCACAGATACGCAGTATTTT.

This clonotype was counted only a few times. This chain connects TRBV4-2 to TRBJ1-3, with a possible D match to TRBD1 (6 bases). Trimming took off 4 bases at V and 1 base at J, with 17 bases between the two ends. The germline V gene has CDR1 LGHNA and CDR2 YNFKEQ. This CDR3 region has 17 residues. The CDR3 reads CASSLSKDSLSGNTIYF. In nucleotides, the CDR3 is TGTGCCAGCAGCCTATCTAAGGACAGCTTATCTGGAAACACCATATATTTT.

This clonotype was recorded at least ten times. The V call is TRBV19, the J call TRBJ1-3, with D maybe TRBD1 (6 bases). Trimming left V 4 bases short and J 3 bases short, with 13 bases between. This CDR3 region has 15 residues. The germline gives CDR1 LNHDA, CDR2 SQIVND (reference sequence). CDR3 residues: CASSSGTLVGNTIYF. The CDR3 region has the DNA TGTGCCAGTAGTAGCGGGACACTGGTTGGAAACACCATATATTTT.

This clonotype was recorded a few times. The genes are TRBV27 and TRBJ1-5; D possibly corresponds to TRBD1 (5 bases). The CDR3 extends over 14 amino acids. Germline V lookup: CDR1 MNHEY, CDR2 SMNVEV (reference sequence). Trimming removed 3 bases from V and 3 bases from J, with 9 bases in between. The CDR3 loop reads CASSFLGPNQPQHF. The DNA of the CDR3 is TGTGCCAGCAGTTTCTTGGGGCCCAATCAGCCCCAGCATTTT.

CDR3 coding DNA: TGTGCCAGCAGTTACGATGGCGGTCAGCCCCAGCATTTT. It encodes CASSYDGGQPQHF. The chain joins TRBV6-2 or TRBV6-3 to TRBJ1-5; D remains ambiguous. This CDR3 comprises 13 residues. V was cut by 2 bases and J by 6 bases, with 8 bases left in between. The germline V gene has CDR1 MNHEY and CDR2 SVGEGT.

This clonotype was observed a few times. J is TRBJ2-7 and V is TRBV15, with a tentative D call TRBD1 (6 bases). The germline V gene encodes CDR1 LNHNV and CDR2 YYDKDF (reference sequence). The CDR3 runs 16 residues. The germline V and J ends were trimmed by 2 bases and 0 bases, with 14 bases remaining between them. The CDR3 spells CATSRPDRINSYEQYF. As DNA, the CDR3 is TGTGCCACCAGCAGACCTGACAGGATCAACTCCTACGAGCAGTACTTC. The whole variable domain, remainder taken from reference TRBV15 and TRBJ2-7, is DAMVIQNPRYQVTQFGKPVTLSCSQTLNHNVMYWYQQKSSQAPKLLFHYYDKDFNNEADTPDNFQSRRPNTSFCFLDIRSPGLGDTAMYLCATSRPDRINSYEQYFGPGTRLTVT.

This clonotype was counted ten times or more. The V gene is TRBV24-1, the J gene TRBJ2-1; 7 bases line up with TRBD1. In germline, CDR1 is KGHDR, CDR2 SFDVKD. Trimming at V came to 2 bases and at J to 8 bases, leaving 8 bases not matched to a gene. The CDR3 totals 15 residues. The CDR3 loop reads CATSDWQQGRDEQFF. CDR3 in DNA: TGTGCCACCAGTGATTGGCAACAGGGGAGAGATGAGCAGTTCTTC.

This clonotype appeared many times. This chain links TRBV5-5 with TRBJ2-7, with unresolved D. The CDR3 extends over 15 amino acids. Germline assignment: CDR1 SGHKS and CDR2 YYEKEE (reference sequence). The V gene lost 2 bases and the J gene lost 1 base, with 13 bases spanning the gap. The CDR3 nucleotides are TGTGCCAGCAGCTTAGGGTCAGTTAGATCCTACGAGCAGTACGTC. This translates into CASSLGSVRSYEQYV.

This clonotype was seen many times. The chain employs TRBV6-6 and TRBJ2-7; D not certain. V was pared by 6 bases and J by 5 bases, with 14 bases between. The CDR3 extends over 13 amino acids. The V gene's germline CDR1 is MNHNY and CDR2 SVGAGI (reference sequence). CDR3 amino acids: CASREGSGDEQYF. CDR3 nucleotide sequence: TGTGCCAGCAGGGAAGGGTCTGGAGACGAGCAGTACTTC.

This clonotype appeared many times. The V and J genes are TRBV5-1 and TRBJ2-3; TRBD2 matches 12 bases. This CDR3 is 17 amino acids long. V was clipped by 2 bases and J by 4 bases; unmatched bases: 8. Germline V gene data show CDR1 as SGHRS and CDR2 as YFSETQ. The CDR3 sequence: CASSFPRLAGVPDTQYF. The CDR3 region has the DNA TGCGCCAGCAGCTTCCCCCGACTAGCGGGAGTGCCAGATACGCAGTATTTT.

The chain links TRBV20-1 to TRBJ2-7, with D possibly being TRBD2 (5 bases). Germline V gene sequence: CDR1 DFQATT, CDR2 SNEGSKA (reference sequence). Trimming cost V 1 base and J 3 bases, with 7 bases left between them. The CDR3 contains 12 residues. The CDR3 coding sequence is TGCAGTGCTAGAGTGGAGGTCTACGAGCAGTACTTC. Protein product: CSARVEVYEQYF.

This clonotype has at least ten counts. V is TRBV5-6 and J is TRBJ1-4; 9 nucleotides line up with TRBD1. The CDR3 spans 16 residues. The trim removed 4 bases at V and 6 bases at J, leaving 10 bases unmatched. Germline-derived CDR1 and CDR2 are SGHDT and YYEEEE. CDR3 amino acids: CASSARPGQGDEKLFF. CDR3 sequence (DNA): TGTGCCAGCAGCGCGAGACCGGGACAGGGAGATGAAAAACTGTTTTTT.

This clonotype has a handful of counts. This chain links TRBV18 with TRBJ2-5; 12 bases are a match to TRBD1. The CDR3 is 16 residues long. From germline, CDR1 is KGHSH and CDR2 LQKENI. The V segment lost 0 bases and the J segment 4 bases; nucleotides outside the gene matches: 3. The CDR3 nucleotides are TGTGCCAGCTCACCACCGGGACAGGGGGCGGGAGAGACCCAGTACTTC. It yields the protein CASSPPGQGAGETQYF.

This clonotype has a handful of counts. This chain connects TRBV11-2 to TRBJ2-3; D unresolved. The length of the CDR3 is 13 residues. Between the trimmed V and J ends, which lost 1 base and 6 bases, there was a span of 8 bases. The germline CDR1 and CDR2 sequences are SGHAT and FQNNGV. The DNA of the CDR3 is TGTGCCAGCAGCTTAGTACGTGTCGATACGCAGTATTTT. Translation gives CASSLVRVDTQYF.

This clonotype has ten or more counts. The chain links TRBV9 to TRBJ2-7; 10 nucleotides agree with TRBD1. The junction had 5 bases not matched to a gene; V was cut back by 3 bases and J by 2 bases. The CDR3 covers 15 residues. Germline V gene sequence: CDR1 SGDLS, CDR2 YYNGEE. The CDR3 sequence is CASSATGTGAYEQYF. In nucleotides, the CDR3 is TGTGCCAGCAGCGCAACCGGGACAGGGGCCTACGAGCAGTACTTC.

V and J are TRBV20-1 and TRBJ2-1; 9 nucleotides match TRBD2. The V gene end was trimmed by 4 bases and the J gene end by 6 bases; junction bases not matched to a gene: 7. CDR1 is DFQATT and CDR2 is SNEGSKA in the germline V gene (reference sequence). The CDR3 consists of 14 residues. In nucleotides, the CDR3 is TGCAGTGCTACCTTAGCGGGAGCGCGCAATGAGCAGTTCTTC. Protein: CSATLAGARNEQFF.

The CDR3 is CASSEALAGVSKNIQYF. The CDR3 bases are TGTGCCAGCAGTGAAGCGCTAGCGGGAGTATCCAAAAACATTCAGTACTTC. The chain uses TRBV2 and TRBJ2-4, with 10 nucleotides matching TRBD2. Germline assignment: CDR1 SNHLY and CDR2 FYNNEI. There are 17 residues in the CDR3. Losses at the gene ends were 0 bases for V and 2 bases for J; bases not matched to a gene: 4.

The chain couples TRBV27 to TRBJ1-3, with a tentative D call TRBD1 (5 bases). The CDR3 is 15 amino acids. Trimming removed 2 bases at V and 2 bases at J, with 10 bases between. The germline V gene encodes CDR1 MNHEY and CDR2 SMNVEV (reference sequence). CDR3 sequence (DNA): TGTGCCAGCAGTTTAGGGGGAGCGCCTGGAAACACCATATATTTT. It translates to CASSLGGAPGNTIYF.

As DNA, the CDR3 is TGTGCCAGCAGTTTTCGTAGTGGCAGACTGCGGTATGGCTACACCTTC. This encodes CASSFRSGRLRYGYTF. This sequence joins TRBV12-3 or TRBV12-4 and TRBJ1-2, with D unresolved. Trimming removed 3 bases from V and 5 bases from J, with 19 bases in between. This CDR3 has 16 residues.

This clonotype has ten or more counts. The rearrangement uses TRBV29-1 and TRBJ2-3; possible D gene TRBD1, 5 bases. In germline, CDR1 is SQVTM, CDR2 ANQGSEA. The CDR3 runs 13 residues. This chain's CDR3 is CSAHWGSTDTQYF. The CDR3 region has the DNA TGCAGTGCCCACTGGGGCTCCACAGATACGCAGTATTTT.

In this sample, this clonotype turned up many times. This sequence joins TRBV5-1 and TRBJ1-1; D is unresolved. CDR1 SGHRS and CDR2 YFSETQ come from the germline V gene. Between the trimmed V and J ends, which lost 0 bases and 4 bases, there was a span of 13 bases. This CDR3 is 15 amino acids long. CDR3 DNA sequence: TGCGCCAGCAGCTTGGTAAAGGGATCGATCACTGAAGCTTTCTTT. It encodes CASSLVKGSITEAFF.

This clonotype was seen repeatedly, ten times or more. The chain joins TRBV6-5 to TRBJ2-1; 9 bases match TRBD2. V lost 3 bases to trimming and J lost 0 bases; unmatched junction nucleotides: 12. Germline-derived CDR1 and CDR2 are MNHEY and SVGAGI. The CDR3 is 19 amino acids. CDR3 nucleotide sequence: TGTGCCAGCAGTTATTATTTTTGGCGGGAGGGCCTCTCCTACAATGAGCAGTTCTTC. Its protein product is CASSYYFWREGLSYNEQFF.

This clonotype was seen many times. This chain connects TRBV18 to TRBJ2-3, with 7 positions matching TRBD1. The J segment lost 2 bases and the V segment lost 3 bases, leaving 8 bases of the junction unmatched. Per germline, CDR1 KGHSH and CDR2 LQKENI. This CDR3 has 16 amino acids. CDR3 nucleotides: TGTGCCAGCTCACCTCCATCGGGACAGCCCACAGATACGCAGTATTTT. This gives the protein CASSPPSGQPTDTQYF. The variable domain in full, with the rest retrieved from reference TRBV18 and TRBJ2-3, is NAGVMQNPRHLVRRRGQEARLRCSPMKGHSHVYWYRQLPEEGLKFMVYLQKENIIDESGMPKERFSAEFPKEGPSILRIQQVVRGDSAAYFCASSPPSGQPTDTQYFGPGTRLTVL.

A few counts support this clonotype. The genes are TRBV24-1 and TRBJ2-1; 8 bases fit TRBD2. CDR3 length: 15 residues. Germline V lookup: CDR1 KGHDR, CDR2 SFDVKD. Germline trimming cut 4 bases from V and 5 bases from J; bases unmatched to any gene: 6. The CDR3, as DNA: TGTGCCACCAGTGACGGGACTAGGAGTAACAATGAGCAGTTCTTC. Translated: CATSDGTRSNNEQFF.

This clonotype was detected a few times. The chain is built from TRBV6-5 and TRBJ1-5; no definite D call. The V end was cut by 4 bases, the J end by 3 bases, with 13 bases between. This CDR3 region has 15 residues. Germline assignment: CDR1 MNHEY and CDR2 SVGAGI. The CDR3 nucleotides are TGTGCCAGCAGTTTTGGGCTTACGGACAATCAGCCCCAGCATTTT. Its translation is CASSFGLTDNQPQHF.

The V call is TRBV6-1, the J call TRBJ2-7, with 9 bases identical to TRBD2. The CDR3 has 15 amino acids. J lost 0 bases, V lost 8 bases, and 8 bases had no gene match. Germline V gene lookup returns CDR1 MNHNS and CDR2 SASEGT. The chain's CDR3 is CASSGGRAISYEQYV. CDR3 DNA: TGTGCCAGCTCTGGCGGGAGGGCCATCTCCTACGAGCAGTACGTC.

This clonotype came up many times. The chain employs TRBV5-1 and TRBJ2-2; no reliable D call. V was shortened by 0 bases and J by 2 bases, with 11 bases between the two germline ends. This CDR3 comprises 16 residues. Germline assignment: CDR1 SGHRS and CDR2 YFSETQ. CDR3 bases: TGCGCCAGCAGCTTGGTCTCCGCAATAAACACCGGGGAGCTGTTTTTT. The encoded protein is CASSLVSAINTGELFF.

The V gene is TRBV2, the J gene TRBJ2-1; TRBD2 matches 10 bases. Looked up from germline, CDR1 is SNHLY and CDR2 is FYNNEI. V gave up 6 bases and J gave up 5 bases; unmatched junction bases: 7. This CDR3 is built from 15 residues. The CDR3 DNA reads as TGTGCCAGCAGGGAACTAGCGGGGACTGACAATGAGCAGTTCTTC. The encoded protein is CASRELAGTDNEQFF.